The clone carrying this T cell receptor (beta chain) came up many times. Via MiXCR, TCRdb re-called the reads, giving one row per CDR3 protein. The profile covers 130,000 or so distinct CDR3 sequences, with about 6.1% appearing a single time and 18% taken by the ten largest. The V end was cut by 5 bases, the J end by 7 bases, with 18 bases between. There are 14 residues in the CDR3. Germline V gene data show CDR1 as DFQATT and CDR2 as SNEGSKA (reference sequence). This entry is derived from a study of T cell repertoires in cytomegalovirus infection. The TCR comes from a human donor in good health (CMV status not recorded). Some clones in this sample may be carry-over from other donors' samples. The material sequenced was PBMCs. The rearrangement uses TRBV20-1 and TRBJ2-1, with D perhaps TRBD2 (6 bases). CDR3 coding DNA: TGCAGTGCTCCCAGCCCCGGAGGGAGGAATGAGCAGTTCTTC. Its translation: CSAPSPGGRNEQFF.